The 7 T cell receptor beta chains presented below share a single source sample, sequenced in a study of cytomegalovirus exposure and HLA in healthy donors. Amplification used 60 Vbeta primers and 13 Jbeta primers. Generated by immunoSEQ multiplex PCR, the TCRdb table keeps only in-frame clones and is missing some. The sample consists of 90,000 or so clones, 60% to 80% of them appearing once. The sequencing input was PBMCs. The receptors were sampled from a woman aged 45-60 years in good health and CMV-seropositive.

The CDR3 spells CAWSRAGGQPQHF. For the CDR3, the DNA is TGTGCCTGGAGTCGCGCCGGGGGGCAGCCCCAGCATTTT. This chain joins TRBV30 and TRBJ1-5; tentative D call: TRBD1 (5 bases). Germline CDR1 reads GTSNPN; CDR2 reads SVGIG (reference sequence). V lost 2 bases and J 7 bases, leaving 12 bases between the germline ends. This CDR3 spans 13 amino acids.

This clone occurred a few times. The V gene is TRBV9, the J gene TRBJ2-4; no clear D. Germline assignment: CDR1 SGDLS and CDR2 YYNGEE. V lost 0 bases and J 8 bases, leaving 9 bases between the germline ends. This CDR3 has 13 residues. The chain's CDR3 is CASSVGASDIQYF. The CDR3 DNA reads TGTGCCAGCAGCGTAGGGGCTTCGGACATTCAGTACTTC.

The chain recombines TRBV18 with TRBJ2-7, with 9 bases lining up with TRBD1. Unmatched junction bases numbered 7, after V lost 5 bases and J lost 2 bases. The CDR3 has 15 amino acids. Germline V gene sequence: CDR1 KGHSH, CDR2 LQKENI. The CDR3 loop reads CASSSGGQGPYEQYV. For the CDR3, the DNA is TGTGCCAGCTCATCAGGGGGACAGGGACCCTACGAGCAGTACGTC.

This chain connects TRBV6-1 to TRBJ2-3; maybe TRBD2 (6 bases). Trimming removed 4 bases from V and 2 bases from J, with 7 bases in between. CDR1 is MNHNS, CDR2 SASEGT, per germline. This CDR3 comprises 13 residues. CDR3 sequence: CASSGRDTDTQYF. The CDR3 DNA follows: TGTGCCAGCAGTGGGCGGGACACAGATACGCAGTATTTT.

This clone was counted once. CDR3: CASSPPRPGGTEAFF. CDR3 DNA sequence: TGTGCCAGCTCACCACCGAGGCCTGGAGGGACTGAAGCTTTCTTT. The J gene is TRBJ1-1, the V gene TRBV18, with D unclear. V was pared by 0 bases and J by 5 bases, with 13 bases between. Germline-derived CDR1 and CDR2 are KGHSH and LQKENI. This CDR3 has 15 residues.

J is TRBJ2-5 and V is TRBV10-1; 12 bases align to TRBD2. V was pared by 8 bases and J by 2 bases, with 0 bases of the junction left unmatched. The germline V gene has CDR1 WNHNN and CDR2 SYGVQD (reference sequence). The CDR3 runs to 13 residues. The DNA for the CDR3 is TGCGCCAGCGGACTAGCGGGACAAGAGACCCAGTACTTC. It translates to CASGLAGQETQYF.

The genes are TRBV10-1 and TRBJ2-7; possible D gene TRBD2, 6 bases. V was cut by 6 bases and J by 4 bases, with 19 bases left in between. CDR3 size: 15 residues. Germline V gene lookup returns CDR1 WNHNN and CDR2 SYGVQD (reference sequence). CDR3 coding DNA: TGCGCCAGCAGGATGTTCCTCGGGACTTATTACGAGCAGTACGTC. The encoded protein is CASRMFLGTYYEQYV.